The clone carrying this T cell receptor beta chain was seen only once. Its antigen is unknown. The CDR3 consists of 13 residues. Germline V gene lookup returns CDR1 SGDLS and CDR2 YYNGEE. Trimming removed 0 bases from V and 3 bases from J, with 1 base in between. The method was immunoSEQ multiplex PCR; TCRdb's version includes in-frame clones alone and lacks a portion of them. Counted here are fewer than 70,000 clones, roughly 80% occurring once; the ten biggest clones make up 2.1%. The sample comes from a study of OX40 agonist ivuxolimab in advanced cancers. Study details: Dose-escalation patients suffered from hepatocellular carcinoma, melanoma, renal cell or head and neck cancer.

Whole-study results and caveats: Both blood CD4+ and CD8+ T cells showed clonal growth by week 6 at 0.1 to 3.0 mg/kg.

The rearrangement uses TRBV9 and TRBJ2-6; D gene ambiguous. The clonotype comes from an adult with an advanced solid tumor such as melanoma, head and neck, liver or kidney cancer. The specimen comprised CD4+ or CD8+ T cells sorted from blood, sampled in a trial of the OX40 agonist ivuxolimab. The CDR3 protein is CASSVGGANVLTF. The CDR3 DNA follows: TGTGCCAGCAGCGTAGGTGGGGCCAACGTCCTGACTTTC.